Each of the 11 T cell receptor beta chains below was sequenced from the same sample in a study of OX40 agonist ivuxolimab in advanced cancers. Data came from immunoSEQ multiplex PCR; TCRdb stores just in-frame clones and leaves some out. The data hold around 67,000 clones, with approximately 79% observed a single time. Sequencing was performed on CD4+ or CD8+ T cells sorted from blood, taken in a trial of the OX40 agonist ivuxolimab. Receptors were obtained from an adult with an advanced solid tumor such as melanoma, head and neck, liver or kidney cancer.

CDR3 in amino acids: CASSQTTANYGYTF. CDR3 sequence (DNA): TGTGCCAGCAGCCAGACGACAGCGAACTATGGCTACACCTTC. V and J are TRBV4-2 and TRBJ1-2; a weak D match, TRBD1 (5 bases). The CDR3 totals 14 residues. V shed 3 bases and J shed 2 bases, with 10 bases lying between them. Germline lookup yields CDR1 LGHNA and CDR2 YNFKEQ.

This clone has just one count. This rearrangement joins TRBV19 to TRBJ2-5, with 9 nucleotides matching TRBD1. V dropped 5 bases and J dropped 6; count of bases not matched to a gene: 7. Germline V gene lookup returns CDR1 LNHDA and CDR2 SQIVND (reference sequence). The CDR3 totals 14 residues. CDR3 loop: CASSYDGQGQTQYF. CDR3 DNA: TGTGCCAGTAGTTATGATGGACAGGGGCAGACCCAGTACTTC.

The rearrangement joins TRBV23-1 to TRBJ1-2, with 11 bases aligning to TRBD1. TRBV23-1 is sorted into the ORF group, with uncertain function. This CDR3 region has 14 residues. V shed 8 bases and J 8 bases; nucleotides not matched to a gene: 10. The CDR3 sequence is CASFPGQGAEGYTF. CDR3 DNA sequence: TGCGCCAGCTTCCCCGGACAGGGGGCTGAAGGCTACACCTTC.

The V call is TRBV7-2, the J call TRBJ1-2; D is ambiguous. The ends were cut back, 5 bases at V and 7 bases at J, with 11 bases in the middle. Germline lookup yields CDR1 SGHTA and CDR2 FQGNSA. There are 12 residues in the CDR3. The CDR3 sequence is CASSPSAGGYTF. DNA for the CDR3: TGTGCCAGCAGCCCCTCGGCCGGTGGCTACACCTTC.

The chain recombines TRBV5-1 with TRBJ2-7; D not certain. The V gene's germline CDR1 is SGHRS and CDR2 YFSETQ. The ends were cut back, 0 bases at V and 1 base at J, with 5 bases in the middle. The CDR3 consists of 13 residues. CDR3 loop: CASSLDPSYEQYF. CDR3 DNA: TGCGCCAGCAGCTTGGACCCGTCCTACGAGCAGTACTTC.

V usage is TRBV11-3 and J usage is TRBJ1-1; D is perhaps TRBD1 (6 bases). The CDR3 spans 14 residues. Germline CDR1 is SGHNT and CDR2 is YENEEA. V dropped 3 bases and J dropped 1 base, with 9 bases sitting between them. CDR3 sequence (DNA): TGTGCCAGCAGCTTCAGACAGGCGAACACTGAAGCTTTCTTT. Translated: CASSFRQANTEAFF.

This sequence joins TRBV19 and TRBJ2-1; TRBD2 matches 12 bases. The germline V gene encodes CDR1 LNHDA and CDR2 SQIVND (reference sequence). There are 16 residues in the CDR3. V shed 3 bases, J shed 5 bases, and the junction held 5 bases outside the gene matches. The CDR3 sequence: CASSIPRTSGNNEQFF. CDR3 nucleotide sequence: TGTGCCAGTAGTATCCCCCGGACTAGCGGGAACAATGAGCAGTTCTTC.

The chain recombines TRBV9 with TRBJ2-3; no reliable D call. CDR1 and CDR2 from the germline V gene are SGDLS and YYNGEE. CDR3 size: 16 residues. V lost 0 bases to trimming and J lost 0 bases, with 11 bases between them. CDR3: CASSVGGFISTDTQYF. Written as DNA, the CDR3 is TGTGCCAGCAGCGTAGGGGGTTTCATTAGCACAGATACGCAGTATTTT.

The rearrangement uses TRBV5-1 and TRBJ1-2, with TRBD1 identical over 7 bases. The trim removed 5 bases at V and 0 bases at J, leaving 4 bases unmatched. Germline V gene sequence: CDR1 SGHRS, CDR2 YFSETQ. The CDR3 runs 14 residues. CDR3 sequence: CASRLGQTNYGYTF. The CDR3 DNA sequence: TGCGCCAGCAGACTGGGACAGACTAACTATGGCTACACCTTC.

This clone was counted between two and nine times. The gene calls are TRBV19 and TRBJ1-6; 7 bases are shared with TRBD1. This CDR3 is built from 14 residues. Germline values: CDR1 LNHDA, CDR2 SQIVND (reference sequence). V gave up 9 bases and J gave up 7 bases; unmatched junction bases: 9. The CDR3, as DNA: TGTGCCAGCGAGTTCGGCAGGGGGAATTCACCCCTCCACTTT. Protein: CASEFGRGNSPLHF. Full variable domain (outside the CDR3, taken from reference TRBV19 and TRBJ1-6): DGGITQSPKYLFRKEGQNVTLSCEQNLNHDAMYWYRQDPGQGLRLIYYSQIVNDFQKGDIAEGYSVSREKKESFPLTVTSAQKNPTAFYLCASEFGRGNSPLHFGNGTRLTVT.

The V and J genes are TRBV6-5 and TRBJ1-2, with D possibly being TRBD1 (6 bases). CDR1 MNHEY and CDR2 SVGAGI come from the germline V gene. The V and J ends lost 6 bases and 5 bases respectively, with 16 bases between them. The CDR3 has 14 residues. The CDR3 sequence is CASSPSGARYGYTF. The CDR3 bases are TGTGCCAGCAGCCCGTCGGGGGCGAGGTATGGCTACACCTTC.